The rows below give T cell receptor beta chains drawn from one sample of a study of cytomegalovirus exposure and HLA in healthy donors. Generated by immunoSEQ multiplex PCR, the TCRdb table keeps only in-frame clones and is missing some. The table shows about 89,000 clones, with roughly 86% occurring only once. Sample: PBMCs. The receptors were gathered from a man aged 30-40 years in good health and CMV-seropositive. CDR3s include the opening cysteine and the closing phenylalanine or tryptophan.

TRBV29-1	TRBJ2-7	CSVGQGMGEQYF
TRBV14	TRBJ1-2	CASSQGLRDYGYTF
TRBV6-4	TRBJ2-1	CASAVDRLAGNEQFF
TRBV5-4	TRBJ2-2	CASSLDSNTGELFF
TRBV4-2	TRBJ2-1	CASSPTGTSGTEQFF
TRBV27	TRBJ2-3	CASSLWAGGTHTQYF
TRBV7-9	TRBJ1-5	CASSLAGGNQPQHF
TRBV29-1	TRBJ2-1	CSVLGLDSEQFF
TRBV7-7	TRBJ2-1	CASSLGTGGNEQFF
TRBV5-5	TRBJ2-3	CASSLVYPTDTQYF
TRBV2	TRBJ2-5	CASSVRDKETQYF
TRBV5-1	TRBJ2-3	CASSVGTSGTDTQYF
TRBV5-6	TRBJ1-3	CASSLKLSGNTIYF
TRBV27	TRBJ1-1	CASRANTEAFF
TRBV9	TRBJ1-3	CASSVEQEPGNTIYF
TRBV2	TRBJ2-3	CARDLRTGGTDTQYF
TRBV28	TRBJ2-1	CASSYRDRLTYNEQFF
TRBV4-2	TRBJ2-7	CASSQDSASGTYEQYF
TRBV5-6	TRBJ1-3	CASSLAQGRNTIYF
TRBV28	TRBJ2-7	CASSSPAMAGSTYEQYF
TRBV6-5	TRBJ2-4	CASTSGSLGKNIQYF
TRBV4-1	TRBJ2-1	CASSRGLAGPNEQFF
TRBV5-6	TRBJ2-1	CASLSLRYNEQFF